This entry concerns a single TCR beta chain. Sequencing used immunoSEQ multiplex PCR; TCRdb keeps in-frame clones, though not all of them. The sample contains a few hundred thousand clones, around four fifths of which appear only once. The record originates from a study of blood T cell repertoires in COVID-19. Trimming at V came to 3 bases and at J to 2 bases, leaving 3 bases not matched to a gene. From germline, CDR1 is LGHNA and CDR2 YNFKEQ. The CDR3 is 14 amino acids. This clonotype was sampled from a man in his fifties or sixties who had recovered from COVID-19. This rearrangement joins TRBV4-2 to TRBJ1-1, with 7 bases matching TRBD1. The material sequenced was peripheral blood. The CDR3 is CASSQDRTNTEAFF. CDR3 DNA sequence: TGTGCCAGCAGCCAGGACAGGACAAACACTGAAGCTTTCTTT.